Each of the 19 T cell receptor beta chains below was sequenced from the same sample in a study of blood T cell repertoires in COVID-19. Only in-frame clones appear in the TCRdb table, and some are missing; sequencing was by immunoSEQ multiplex PCR. The repertoire holds about 260,000 clones, with almost 85% as singletons. The source material was peripheral blood. These receptors all come from an elderly woman with acute or convalescent COVID-19.

This chain joins TRBV11-2 and TRBJ1-5, with D maybe TRBD1 (5 bases). CDR1 and CDR2 from the germline V gene are SGHAT and FQNNGV. The CDR3 extends over 14 amino acids. Deletions cut 5 bases from V and 0 bases from J, with 8 bases between. The CDR3 DNA sequence: TGTGCCAGCAGCCAAACAGGTAGCAATCAGCCCCAGCATTTT. It yields the protein CASSQTGSNQPQHF.

The chain uses TRBV28 and TRBJ2-1; 9 bases fit TRBD2. Germline V CDR1 and CDR2: MDHEN, SYDVKM. Germline trimming cut 5 bases from V and 6 bases from J; bases unmatched to any gene: 11. The CDR3 runs 16 residues. CDR3 DNA: TGTGCCAGCAGTCCTCGTGGAGCGGGAGGCTTCAATGAGCAGTTCTTC. This encodes CASSPRGAGGFNEQFF.

As for this clone: A read error may account for a junction end that differs from germline. J is TRBJ2-3 and V is TRBV29-1; the match to TRBD2 covers 9 bases. CDR1 is SQVTM and CDR2 is ANQGSEA in the germline V gene. The CDR3 has 12 residues. Here the CDR3 DNA reads TGCAGCGCTGGGACTAGCAGAGATACGCAGTATTTT. Translating gives CSAGTSRDTQYF.

This sequence joins TRBV5-4 and TRBJ1-2; 9 positions match TRBD1. Trimming cost V 5 bases and J 3 bases; bases outside gene matches: 2. Germline V gene sequence: CDR1 SGHNT, CDR2 YYREEE (reference sequence). This CDR3 comprises 13 residues. The CDR3 DNA sequence: TGTGCCAGCAGAAGGACAGGGGACTATGGCTACACCTTC. It encodes CASRRTGDYGYTF.

The chain is built from TRBV13 and TRBJ1-3; 10 bases are shared with TRBD1. V lost 3 bases and J lost 2; bases outside the gene matches: 1. This CDR3 is built from 15 residues. Germline CDR1 reads PRHDT; CDR2 reads FYEKMQ (reference sequence). The CDR3 DNA sequence: TGTGCCAGCAGCTTCGGGACAGGGGCTGGAAACACCATATATTTT. Protein sequence: CASSFGTGAGNTIYF.

This clone was seen a single time. The CDR3: CASSQSGAGNTIYF. Written as DNA, the CDR3 is TGTGCCAGCAGCCAATCGGGGGCTGGAAACACCATATATTTT. J is TRBJ1-3 and V is TRBV3-1 (or the pseudogene TRBV3-2); D is possibly TRBD1 (5 bases). The CDR3 runs to 14 residues. V lost 2 bases and J lost 2, with 7 bases in between. The germline V gene has CDR1 LGHDT and CDR2 YNNKEL (reference sequence).

The V gene is TRBV6-6, the J gene TRBJ1-3; 8 bases map to TRBD1. Germline V lookup: CDR1 MNHNY, CDR2 SVGAGI (reference sequence). This CDR3 is 12 amino acids long. With V trimmed by 8 bases and J by 9 bases, 6 bases remained unmatched. The CDR3 DNA is TGTGCCAGCGGGCAGGGGGCTCCCACCATATATTTT. Amino acid sequence: CASGQGAPTIYF.

This clone was seen a few times. The rearrangement links TRBV7-9 to TRBJ2-7, with D possibly being TRBD2 (6 bases). Trimming shortened V by 3 bases and J by 6 bases, and 9 bases separated the two germline ends. CDR1 SEHNR and CDR2 FQNEAQ come from the germline V gene (reference sequence). The CDR3 runs to 12 residues. CDR3 DNA: TGTGCCAGCAGCTTCGGGGGAGGCGAGCAGTACTTC. Translating gives CASSFGGGEQYF. Using reference TRBV7-9 and TRBJ2-7 for the parts outside the CDR3, the full variable domain is DTGVSQNPRHKITKRGQNVTFRCDPISEHNRLYWYRQTLGQGPEFLTYFQNEAQLEKSRLLSDRFSAERPKGSFSTLEIQRTEQGDSAMYLCASSFGGGEQYFGPGTRLTVT.

This clone was seen a handful of times. The rearrangement links TRBV9 to TRBJ1-4; maybe TRBD1 (5 bases). V was pared by 3 bases and J by 5 bases, with 14 bases between. The CDR3 has 15 amino acids. Germline CDR1 and CDR2: SGDLS and YYNGEE. CDR3 residues: CASSALLGVNEKLFF. As DNA, the CDR3 is TGTGCCAGCAGCGCCCTTCTAGGGGTCAATGAAAAACTGTTTTTT.

The CDR3 loop reads CASSVAGHFGEKLFF. The CDR3 DNA follows: TGTGCCAGCAGCGTAGCAGGACATTTCGGTGAAAAACTGTTTTTT. The V and J genes are TRBV9 and TRBJ1-4, with D perhaps matching TRBD1 (5 bases). CDR3 size: 15 residues. V was pared by 0 bases and J by 7 bases, with 13 bases between. Germline CDR1 and CDR2: SGDLS and YYNGEE.

V gene TRBV5-5 combines with J gene TRBJ1-5, with TRBD1 matching over 10 bases. This CDR3 contains 15 residues. Germline CDR1 and CDR2: SGHKS and YYEKEE (reference sequence). The J segment lost 6 bases and the V segment lost 4 bases, leaving 7 bases of the junction unmatched. DNA for the CDR3: TGTGCCAGCAGCCCAGGGACAGGGGTTTTTCAGCCCCAGCATTTT. Protein: CASSPGTGVFQPQHF.

J is TRBJ2-1 and V is TRBV7-9; TRBD1 aligns across 8 bases. This CDR3 has 13 residues. V lost 8 bases, J lost 10 bases, and 10 bases stayed unmatched. In germline, CDR1 is SEHNR, CDR2 FQNEAQ (reference sequence). The CDR3 DNA is TGTGCCAGCCGAGCAGGGGGCGGCAGGGAGCAGTTCTTC. It codes for CASRAGGGREQFF.

The rearrangement links TRBV6-2 or TRBV6-3 to TRBJ2-5, with 13 bases matching TRBD2. Germline V CDR1 and CDR2: MNHEY, SVGEGT. This CDR3 comprises 16 residues. With V trimmed by 6 bases and J by 5 bases, 9 bases remained unmatched. This CDR3 is CASSPWTSGSRETQYF. In nucleotides, the CDR3 is TGTGCCAGCAGCCCGTGGACTAGCGGGAGTCGGGAGACCCAGTACTTC.

The chain links TRBV5-1 to TRBJ1-4; 9 bases fit TRBD1. The length of the CDR3 is 18 residues. Trimming took 3 bases from V and 2 from J; bases not matched to a gene: 11. Germline values: CDR1 SGHRS, CDR2 YFSETQ. Here the CDR3 DNA reads TGCGCCAGCAGCTCCGGGACAGGGTTTTTAAGGACTAATGAAAAACTGTTTTTT. Translating it yields CASSSGTGFLRTNEKLFF.

The J gene is TRBJ2-7, the V gene TRBV5-1; D possibly corresponds to TRBD2 (7 bases). V gave up 4 bases and J gave up 4 bases, with 15 bases separating them. The CDR3 totals 14 residues. The germline gives CDR1 SGHRS, CDR2 YFSETQ. The DNA for the CDR3 is TGCGCCAGCAGCCTACAGGGAGCGGGGTACGAGCAGTACTTC. Residues: CASSLQGAGYEQYF. The full variable domain, with the rest looked up from reference TRBV5-1 and TRBJ2-7, is KAGVTQTPRYLIKTRGQQVTLSCSPISGHRSVSWYQQTPGQGLQFLFEYFSETQRNKGNFPGRFSGRQFSNSRSEMNVSTLELGDSALYLCASSLQGAGYEQYFGPGTRLTVT.

The chain combines TRBV7-8 with TRBJ1-6; TRBD1 might be the D (5 bases). Germline CDR1 and CDR2: SGHVS and FQNEAQ. V lost 4 bases to trimming and J lost 9 bases, with 10 bases between them. The CDR3 contains 13 residues. The CDR3 DNA is TGTGCCAGCAGCTCCAGGGTATCTTCACCCCTCCACTTT. Its protein is CASSSRVSSPLHF.

The chain uses TRBV6-4 and TRBJ1-4, with D possibly being TRBD1 (6 bases). CDR1 is MRHNA and CDR2 is SNTAGT in the germline V gene. The ends were cut back, 0 bases at V and 5 bases at J, with 10 bases in the middle. The CDR3 covers 15 residues. The CDR3 region has the DNA TGTGCCAGCAGTGACTCGACAGGTAACAATGAAAAACTGTTTTTT. Translating gives CASSDSTGNNEKLFF.

The CDR3 spells CASSPTDSQETQYF. As DNA, the CDR3 is TGTGCCAGTAGTCCGACGGACAGCCAAGAGACCCAGTACTTC. The chain employs TRBV19 and TRBJ2-5; D might be TRBD1 (6 bases). This CDR3 is built from 14 residues. With 5 bases removed from V and 1 base from J, the gap between germline ends came to 11 bases. CDR1 is LNHDA and CDR2 is SQIVND in the germline V gene (reference sequence).

J is TRBJ2-1 and V is TRBV4-3; 9 bases line up with TRBD2. The CDR3 extends over 14 amino acids. J gave up 7 bases and V 5 bases, and 6 bases lay outside the gene matches. The germline V gene encodes CDR1 LGHNA and CDR2 YSLEER. The CDR3, as DNA: TGCGCCAGCAGCTCCCTAGCGGGGAGGAATGAGCAGTTCTTC. Protein sequence: CASSSLAGRNEQFF.